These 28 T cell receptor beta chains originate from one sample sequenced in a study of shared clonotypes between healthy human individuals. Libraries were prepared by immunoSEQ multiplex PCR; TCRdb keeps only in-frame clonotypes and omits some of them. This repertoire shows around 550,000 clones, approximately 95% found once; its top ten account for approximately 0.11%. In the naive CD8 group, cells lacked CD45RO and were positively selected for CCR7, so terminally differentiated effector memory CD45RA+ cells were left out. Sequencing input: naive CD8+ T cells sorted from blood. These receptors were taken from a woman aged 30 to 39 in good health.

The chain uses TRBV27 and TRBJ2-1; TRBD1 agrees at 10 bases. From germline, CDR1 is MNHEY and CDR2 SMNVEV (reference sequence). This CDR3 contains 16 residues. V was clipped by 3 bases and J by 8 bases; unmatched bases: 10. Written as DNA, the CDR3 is TGTGCCAGCAGTTTCCTGGGACAGGGGTTTGGCGATGAGCAGTTCTTC. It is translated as CASSFLGQGFGDEQFF.

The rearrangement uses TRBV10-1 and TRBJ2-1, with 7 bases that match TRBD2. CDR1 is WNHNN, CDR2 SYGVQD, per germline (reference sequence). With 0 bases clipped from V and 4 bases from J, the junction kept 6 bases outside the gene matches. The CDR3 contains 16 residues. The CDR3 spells CASSESTSDPYNEQFF. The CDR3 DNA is TGCGCCAGCAGTGAGTCAACTAGCGACCCGTACAATGAGCAGTTCTTC.

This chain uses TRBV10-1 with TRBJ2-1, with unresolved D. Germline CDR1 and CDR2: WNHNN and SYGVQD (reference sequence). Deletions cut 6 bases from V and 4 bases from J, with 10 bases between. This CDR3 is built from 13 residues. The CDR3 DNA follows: TGCGCCAGCAGCGAGGTTGGGTACAATGAGCAGTTCTTC. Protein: CASSEVGYNEQFF.

This chain's CDR3 is CASSPGFAPREQYF. The CDR3, as DNA: TGTGCCAGCAGTCCGGGATTCGCCCCAAGGGAGCAGTACTTC. This chain links TRBV27 with TRBJ2-7, with D perhaps matching TRBD2 (5 bases). The CDR3 sequence is 14 residues long. Per the germline V gene, CDR1 is MNHEY and CDR2 is SMNVEV (reference sequence). The V gene lost 5 bases and the J gene lost 7 bases, with 18 bases spanning the gap.

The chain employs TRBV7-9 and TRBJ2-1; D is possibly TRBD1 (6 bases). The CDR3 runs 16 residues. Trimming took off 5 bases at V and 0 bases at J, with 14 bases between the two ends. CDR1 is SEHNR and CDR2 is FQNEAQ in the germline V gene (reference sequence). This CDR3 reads CASSNRVMISYNEQFF. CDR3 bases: TGTGCCAGCAGCAACAGGGTTATGATCTCCTACAATGAGCAGTTCTTC.

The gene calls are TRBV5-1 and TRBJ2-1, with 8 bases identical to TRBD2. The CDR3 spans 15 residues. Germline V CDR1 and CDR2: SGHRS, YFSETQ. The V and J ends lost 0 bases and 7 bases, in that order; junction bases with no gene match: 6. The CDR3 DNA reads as TGCGCCAGCAGCTTGGAGCGGGAGCTTACAAATGAGCAGTTCTTC. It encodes CASSLERELTNEQFF.

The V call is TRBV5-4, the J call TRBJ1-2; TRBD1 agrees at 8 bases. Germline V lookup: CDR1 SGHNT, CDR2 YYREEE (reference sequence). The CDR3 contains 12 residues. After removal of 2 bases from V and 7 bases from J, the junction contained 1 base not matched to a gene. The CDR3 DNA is TGTGCCAGCAGCTTAACAGGGGGTGGCTACACCTTC. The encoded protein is CASSLTGGGYTF.

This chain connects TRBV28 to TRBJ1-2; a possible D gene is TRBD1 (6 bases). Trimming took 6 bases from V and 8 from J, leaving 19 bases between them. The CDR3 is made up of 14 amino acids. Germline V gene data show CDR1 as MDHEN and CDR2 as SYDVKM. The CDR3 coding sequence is TGTGCCAGCAGCCATTCCCAGGGGCTCTGGGGCTACACCTTC. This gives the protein CASSHSQGLWGYTF.

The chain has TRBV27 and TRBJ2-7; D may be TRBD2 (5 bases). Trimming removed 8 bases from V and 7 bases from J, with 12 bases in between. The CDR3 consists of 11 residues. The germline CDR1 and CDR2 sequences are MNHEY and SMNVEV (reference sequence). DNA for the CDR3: TGTGCCAGCGGGTTAGCGTTTGAGCAGTACTTC. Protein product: CASGLAFEQYF.

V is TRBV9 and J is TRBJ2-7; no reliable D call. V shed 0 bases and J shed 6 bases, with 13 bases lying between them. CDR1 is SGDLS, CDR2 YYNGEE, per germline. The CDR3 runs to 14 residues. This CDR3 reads CASSVATASLEQYF. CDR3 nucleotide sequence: TGTGCCAGCAGCGTAGCGACCGCAAGTCTCGAGCAGTACTTC. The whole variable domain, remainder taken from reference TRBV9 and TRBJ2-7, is DSGVTQTPKHLITATGQRVTLRCSPRSGDLSVYWYQQSLDQGLQFLIQYYNGEERAKGNILERFSAQQFPDLHSELNLSSLELGDSALYFCASSVATASLEQYFGPGTRLTVT.

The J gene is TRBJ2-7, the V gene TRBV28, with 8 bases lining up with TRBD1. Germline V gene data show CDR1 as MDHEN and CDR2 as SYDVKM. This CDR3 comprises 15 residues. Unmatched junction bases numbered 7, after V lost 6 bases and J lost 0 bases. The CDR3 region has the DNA TGTGCCAGCAGCTCGTCGACAGGGGACTCCTACGAGCAGTACTTC. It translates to CASSSSTGDSYEQYF.

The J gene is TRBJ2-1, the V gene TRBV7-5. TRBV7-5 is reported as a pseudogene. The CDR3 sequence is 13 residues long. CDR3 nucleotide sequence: TGTGTCAGAATCAGGCGGAGCCAGAATGAGCAGTTCTTC. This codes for CVRIRRSQNEQFF.

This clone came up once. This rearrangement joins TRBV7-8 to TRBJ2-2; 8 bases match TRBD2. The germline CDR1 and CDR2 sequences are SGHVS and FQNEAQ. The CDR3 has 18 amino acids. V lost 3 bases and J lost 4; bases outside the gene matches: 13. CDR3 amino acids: CASSLDMAGGTITGELFF. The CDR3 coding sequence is TGTGCCAGCAGCTTGGACATGGCGGGAGGCACGATCACCGGGGAGCTGTTTTTT.

The CDR3 DNA sequence: TGCAGCGTTGCAGGGGGCCGATTAGATACGCAGTATTTT. Amino acids: CSVAGGRLDTQYF. The V and J genes are TRBV29-1 and TRBJ2-3, with 8 bases identical to TRBD1. The junction had 5 bases not matched to a gene; V was cut back by 4 bases and J by 5 bases. CDR3 length equals 13 residues. Looked up from germline, CDR1 is SQVTM and CDR2 is ANQGSEA.

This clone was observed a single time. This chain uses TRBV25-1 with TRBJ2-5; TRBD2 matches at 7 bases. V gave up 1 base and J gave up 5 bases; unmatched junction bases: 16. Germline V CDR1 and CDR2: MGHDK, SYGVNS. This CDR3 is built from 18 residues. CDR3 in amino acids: CASSEWGAGNRGGETQYF. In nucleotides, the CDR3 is TGTGCCAGCAGTGAATGGGGAGCGGGAAATCGGGGAGGGGAGACCCAGTACTTC.

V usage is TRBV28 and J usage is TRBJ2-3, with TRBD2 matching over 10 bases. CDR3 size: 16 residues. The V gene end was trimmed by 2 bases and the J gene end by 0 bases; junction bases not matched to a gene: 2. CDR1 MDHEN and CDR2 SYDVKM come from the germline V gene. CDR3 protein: CASSLLAGESTDTQYF. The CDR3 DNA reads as TGTGCCAGCAGTTTACTAGCGGGAGAGAGCACAGATACGCAGTATTTT.

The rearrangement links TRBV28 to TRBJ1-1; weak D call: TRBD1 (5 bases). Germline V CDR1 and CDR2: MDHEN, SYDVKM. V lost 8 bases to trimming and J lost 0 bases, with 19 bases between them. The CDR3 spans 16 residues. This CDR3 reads CASALLANRLNTEAFF. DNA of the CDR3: TGTGCCAGCGCACTTCTTGCAAACAGGCTGAACACTGAAGCTTTCTTT.

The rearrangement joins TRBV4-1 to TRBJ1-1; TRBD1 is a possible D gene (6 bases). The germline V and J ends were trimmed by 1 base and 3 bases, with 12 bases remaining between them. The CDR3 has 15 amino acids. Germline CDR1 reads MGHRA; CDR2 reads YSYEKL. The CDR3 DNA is TGCGCCAGCAGCCAAGGGTGGTCAGGGGACACTGAAGCTTTCTTT. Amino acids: CASSQGWSGDTEAFF.

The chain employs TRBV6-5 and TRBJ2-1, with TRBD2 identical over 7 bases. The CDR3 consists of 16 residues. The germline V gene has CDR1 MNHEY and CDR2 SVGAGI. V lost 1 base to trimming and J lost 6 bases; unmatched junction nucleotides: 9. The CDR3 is CASSYFWGEGPNEQFF. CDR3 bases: TGTGCCAGCAGTTACTTCTGGGGGGAGGGCCCCAATGAGCAGTTCTTC.

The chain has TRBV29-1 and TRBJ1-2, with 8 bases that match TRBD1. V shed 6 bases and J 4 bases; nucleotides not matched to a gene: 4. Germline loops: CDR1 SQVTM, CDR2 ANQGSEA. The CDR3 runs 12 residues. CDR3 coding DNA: TGCAGCGTCCGGGGACAGGCCTATGGCTACACCTTC. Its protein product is CSVRGQAYGYTF.

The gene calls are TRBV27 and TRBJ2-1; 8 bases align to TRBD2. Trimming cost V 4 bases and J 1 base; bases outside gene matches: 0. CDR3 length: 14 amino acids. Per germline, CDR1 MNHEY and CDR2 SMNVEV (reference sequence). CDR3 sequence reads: CASSSSGSYNEQFF. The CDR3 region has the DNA TGTGCCAGCAGTTCTAGCGGGTCCTACAATGAGCAGTTCTTC.

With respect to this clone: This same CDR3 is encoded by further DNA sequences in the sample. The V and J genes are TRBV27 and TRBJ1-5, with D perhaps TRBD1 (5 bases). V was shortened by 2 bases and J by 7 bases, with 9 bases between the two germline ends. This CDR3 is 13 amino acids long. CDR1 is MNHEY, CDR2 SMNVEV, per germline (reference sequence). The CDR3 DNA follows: TGTGCCAGCAGTTTACGACGGGGGCAGCCCCAGCATTTT. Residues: CASSLRRGQPQHF.

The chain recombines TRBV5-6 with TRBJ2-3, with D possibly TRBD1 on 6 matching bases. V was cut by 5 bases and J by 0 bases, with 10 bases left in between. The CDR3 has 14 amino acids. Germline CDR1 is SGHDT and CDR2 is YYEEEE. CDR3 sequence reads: CASSYGQSTDTQYF. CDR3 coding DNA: TGTGCCAGCAGTTATGGACAGAGCACAGATACGCAGTATTTT.

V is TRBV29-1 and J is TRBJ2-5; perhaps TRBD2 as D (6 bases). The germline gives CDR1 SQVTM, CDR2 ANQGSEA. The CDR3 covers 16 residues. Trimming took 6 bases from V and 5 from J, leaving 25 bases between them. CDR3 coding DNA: TGCAGCGTAGCCGGTACCCTGGGAGGTGGGTGGGAGACCCAGTACTTC. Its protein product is CSVAGTLGGGWETQYF.

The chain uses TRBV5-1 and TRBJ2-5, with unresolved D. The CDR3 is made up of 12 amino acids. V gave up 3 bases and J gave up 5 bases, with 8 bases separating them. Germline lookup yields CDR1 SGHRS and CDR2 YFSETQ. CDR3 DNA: TGCGCCAGCAGCTCCGTAAGGGAGACCCAGTACTTC. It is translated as CASSSVRETQYF.

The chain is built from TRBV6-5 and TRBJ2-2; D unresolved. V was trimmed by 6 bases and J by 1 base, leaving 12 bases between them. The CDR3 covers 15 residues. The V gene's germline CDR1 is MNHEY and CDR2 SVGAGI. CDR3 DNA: TGTGCCAGCAGCCCCTGGACGGGGAACACCGGGGAGCTGTTTTTT. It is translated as CASSPWTGNTGELFF.

CDR3 residues: CASSSGGGETQYF. In DNA, the CDR3 is TGTGCCAGCAGCTCCGGAGGGGGGGAGACCCAGTACTTC. The chain uses TRBV7-9 and TRBJ2-5, with D possibly being TRBD1 or TRBD2 (6 bases each). This CDR3 comprises 13 residues. V lost 4 bases and J 5 bases, leaving 11 bases between the germline ends. Germline CDR1 and CDR2: SEHNR and FQNEAQ (reference sequence).

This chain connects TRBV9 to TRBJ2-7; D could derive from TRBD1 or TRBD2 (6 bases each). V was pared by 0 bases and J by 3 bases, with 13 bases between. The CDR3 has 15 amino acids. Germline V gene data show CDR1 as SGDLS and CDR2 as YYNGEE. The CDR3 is CASSVDPGAVYEQYF. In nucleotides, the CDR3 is TGTGCCAGCAGCGTAGATCCGGGGGCGGTCTACGAGCAGTACTTC.